The source of this T cell receptor beta chain is a study of T cells after yellow fever vaccination. Study background: For low cell numbers, libraries were made with SMART-Seq v4 Ultra Low Input.

Ten or more counts support this clonotype. What it recognizes is unknown. Findings and limits, study-wide: Sorted repertoires could include abundant contaminating clonotypes from bulk cells. Faster peaking, at day 5 versus 15, marked a secondary response that was weaker. Just a small share of clonotypes turned up in the CD4 compartment as well as the CD8 compartment.

V lost 4 bases and J lost 6; bases outside the gene matches: 7. This CDR3 has 14 residues. Germline loops: CDR1 SGHRS, CDR2 YFSETQ. MiXCR was run by TCRdb on the 5' RACE reads, yielding one entry per CDR3 protein. The sample lists more than 300,000 distinct CDR3 sequences; approximately 4% were seen once. V gene TRBV5-1 combines with J gene TRBJ1-1; 9 bases line up with TRBD1. This specimen consisted of PBMCs, obtained 15 days after the yellow fever booster vaccination. The source of this sequence is a man aged 18 to 30 who received the YFV17D yellow fever vaccine. The CDR3 protein is CASSAQGAIAEAFF. Written as DNA, the CDR3 is TGCGCCAGCAGCGCACAGGGGGCGATAGCTGAAGCTTTCTTT.